This TCR beta chain was recovered during a study of blood T cell repertoires in COVID-19. Across the whole study: Researchers got acute and convalescent COVID-19 samples from the United States, Italy and Spain. From T cells, B-cell-depleted T cells, or PBMCs came the material, which was cDNA or gDNA.

Authors' methods: Amplification from reference gene primers served as the basis for estimated nucleated cell counts. Sequencing was performed with immunoSEQ multiplex PCR; in TCRdb, only in-frame clones are kept and a portion is missing. V, J and clone size derive from that table, while D and trimming were established from the DNA sequence. The table records about 110,000 clones, just under 90% of them present only once. In germline, CDR1 is MNHNS, CDR2 SASEGT. This CDR3 spans 16 amino acids. The V and J ends lost 0 bases and 4 bases, in that order; junction bases with no gene match: 5. Source material: peripheral blood. This chain joins TRBV6-1 and TRBJ1-2; TRBD1 matches 10 bases. This clonotype originated in a human donor in a cohort sampled during active COVID-19. The CDR3 sequence: CASSEATGGFVYGYTF. As DNA, the CDR3 is TGTGCCAGCAGTGAAGCGACAGGGGGCTTTGTCTATGGCTACACCTTC.